One and the same sample provided the 29 T cell receptor beta chains below, sequenced in a study of blood T cell repertoires in COVID-19. The assay was immunoSEQ multiplex PCR, and TCRdb's table has in-frame clones only and misses some. The table lists about 310,000 clones, roughly 86% of them singletons. The specimen sequenced was PBMCs or T cells enriched from blood (not recorded which). Source of these receptors: a woman between 18 and 29 years old who had recovered from COVID-19.

V is TRBV5-1 and J is TRBJ1-2; D unclear. Germline V gene data show CDR1 as SGHRS and CDR2 as YFSETQ. The V gene lost 4 bases and the J gene lost 4 bases, with 29 bases spanning the gap. This CDR3 is 19 amino acids long. The CDR3 reads CASSIAPPASTSGSYGYTF. CDR3 sequence (DNA): TGCGCCAGCAGCATCGCCCCCCCAGCCTCAACCAGCGGTTCCTATGGCTACACCTTC. The entire variable domain, with the rest obtained from reference TRBV5-1 and TRBJ1-2, is as follows: KAGVTQTPRYLIKTRGQQVTLSCSPISGHRSVSWYQQTPGQGLQFLFEYFSETQRNKGNFPGRFSGRQFSNSRSEMNVSTLELGDSALYLCASSIAPPASTSGSYGYTFGSGTRLTVV.

The rearrangement joins TRBV27 to TRBJ2-7; D ambiguous. Germline CDR1 MNHEY, CDR2 SMNVEV (reference sequence). V shed 5 bases and J shed 4 bases, with 12 bases lying between them. The CDR3 loop spans 13 amino acids. CDR3 residues: CASSPHTEYEQYF. DNA for the CDR3: TGTGCCAGCAGTCCACACACAGAGTACGAGCAGTACTTC.

The chain combines TRBV6-2 or TRBV6-3 with TRBJ1-1; 9 bases are a match to TRBD1. Trimming took 2 bases from V and 4 from J; bases not matched to a gene: 8. The germline V gene encodes CDR1 MNHEY and CDR2 SVGEGT. The CDR3 totals 16 residues. In DNA, the CDR3 is TGTGCCAGCAGTTACCGGACGCCGGGACAGGGCACTGAAGCTTTCTTT. Translation: CASSYRTPGQGTEAFF.

This clone was detected a few times. V gene TRBV28 combines with J gene TRBJ1-1, with D possibly matching TRBD1 (5 bases). The germline gives CDR1 MDHEN, CDR2 SYDVKM. The CDR3 consists of 19 residues. Trimming pared 4 bases from V and 1 base from J, leaving 25 bases between. The CDR3, as DNA: TGTGCCAGCAGTTGGCCCCGGGGGGTAGCTGAACCAAAGAACACTGAAGCTTTCTTT. It codes for CASSWPRGVAEPKNTEAFF.

Concerning this clone: In the same sample, other DNA sequences code for this CDR3. The gene calls are TRBV6-4 and TRBJ1-6; no clear D. The CDR3 has 13 amino acids. CDR1 MRHNA and CDR2 SNTAGT come from the germline V gene. Trimming cost V 0 bases and J 7 bases, with 4 bases left between them. CDR3 bases: TGTGCCAGCAGTGACTCGACAAATTCACCCCTCCACTTT. Encoded protein: CASSDSTNSPLHF.

V usage is TRBV7-2 and J usage is TRBJ2-4; 9 nucleotides line up with TRBD1. Germline V gene sequence: CDR1 SGHTA, CDR2 FQGNSA. This CDR3 contains 17 residues. Losses at the gene ends were 3 bases for V and 6 bases for J; bases not matched to a gene: 12. The CDR3 reads CASSFTHRGPLGNIQYF. DNA of the CDR3: TGTGCCAGCAGCTTTACACACAGGGGGCCCTTGGGAAACATTCAGTACTTC.

The chain has TRBV2 and TRBJ1-5; 9 nucleotides line up with TRBD1. The CDR3 totals 16 residues. Germline values: CDR1 SNHLY, CDR2 FYNNEI. The V segment lost 3 bases and the J segment 6 bases; nucleotides outside the gene matches: 9. The CDR3: CASSEGGQGVGQPQHF. DNA for the CDR3: TGTGCCAGCAGTGAGGGGGGACAGGGTGTGGGTCAGCCCCAGCATTTT.

The chain employs TRBV28 and TRBJ1-5; D remains ambiguous. The CDR3 runs 13 residues. Germline CDR1 reads MDHEN; CDR2 reads SYDVKM. V lost 1 base, J lost 9 bases, and 10 bases lay in between. CDR3 loop: CASSLYKYLPQHF. In nucleotides, the CDR3 is TGTGCCAGCAGTTTATACAAGTATTTGCCCCAGCATTTT.

The chain links TRBV5-6 to TRBJ2-2, with D possibly matching TRBD1 (6 bases). CDR3 length: 13 residues. V dropped 6 bases and J dropped 5 bases, with 11 bases sitting between them. Germline CDR1 SGHDT, CDR2 YYEEEE. The CDR3 region has the DNA TGTGCCAGCATCCACAGGGCTACCGGGGAGCTGTTTTTT. The encoded protein is CASIHRATGELFF.

The chain has TRBV27 and TRBJ2-7; TRBD1 is a possible D gene (5 bases). Per the germline V gene, CDR1 is MNHEY and CDR2 is SMNVEV (reference sequence). Trimming took off 4 bases at V and 5 bases at J, with 21 bases between the two ends. This CDR3 has 16 amino acids. The CDR3, as DNA: TGTGCCAGCAGTTCGGACATTGCCTTTGCGTCTGACGAGCAGTACTTC. Its protein is CASSSDIAFASDEQYF.

This clone was found once. This rearrangement joins TRBV19 to TRBJ1-5, with a weak D call TRBD1 (5 bases). Germline CDR1 reads LNHDA; CDR2 reads SQIVND (reference sequence). Trimming removed 1 base at V and 5 bases at J, with 12 bases between. The CDR3 has 15 residues. CDR3 nucleotides: TGTGCCAGTAGTATAGTCAGGGTGGGTGATCAGCCCCAGCATTTT. Translated: CASSIVRVGDQPQHF.

This clone was seen just once. The chain joins TRBV3-1 (or the pseudogene TRBV3-2) to TRBJ2-5; TRBD2 matches 11 bases. Germline V gene sequence: CDR1 LGHDT, CDR2 YNNKEL (reference sequence). The CDR3 is made up of 16 amino acids. Trimming cost V 4 bases and J 4 bases; bases outside gene matches: 8. The CDR3 loop reads CASSPELAGEAETQYF. The CDR3 DNA follows: TGTGCCAGCAGCCCGGAACTAGCGGGGGAAGCAGAGACCCAGTACTTC.

This sequence joins TRBV11-2 and TRBJ2-7; 13 bases fit TRBD2. Germline V gene lookup returns CDR1 SGHAT and CDR2 FQNNGV. This CDR3 has 17 amino acids. Trimming at V came to 1 base and at J to 1 base, leaving 4 bases not matched to a gene. CDR3 DNA sequence: TGTGCCAGCAGCTTAGCCCCGGGACTAGCGGGGTCCTACGAGCAGTACTTC. It yields the protein CASSLAPGLAGSYEQYF.

The chain has TRBV14 and TRBJ1-1; 9 nucleotides align to TRBD1. V lost 5 bases to trimming and J lost 5 bases; unmatched junction nucleotides: 12. The CDR3 loop spans 16 amino acids. Germline CDR1 SGHDN, CDR2 FVKESK. The CDR3 sequence is CASSYGTGIEWTEAFF. The CDR3 nucleotides read TGTGCCAGCAGCTACGGGACAGGGATAGAGTGGACTGAAGCTTTCTTT.

V usage is TRBV24-1 and J usage is TRBJ2-1; TRBD2 matches 11 bases. The J segment lost 7 bases and the V segment lost 7 bases, leaving 5 bases of the junction unmatched. Germline V gives CDR1 KGHDR, CDR2 SFDVKD. This CDR3 contains 14 residues. The CDR3 loop reads CATSTSGGLNEQFF. The CDR3, as DNA: TGTGCCACCAGCACTAGCGGGGGACTAAATGAGCAGTTCTTC.

The chain joins TRBV7-3 to TRBJ2-3; D call uncertain. V was clipped by 5 bases and J by 2 bases, with 14 bases between them. The CDR3 spans 15 residues. Germline V gene sequence: CDR1 SGHTA, CDR2 FQGTGA. CDR3 in DNA: TGTGCCAGCAGCCAACTTTCACTAACCACAGATACGCAGTATTTT. Its translation is CASSQLSLTTDTQYF. The variable domain in full, with the rest retrieved from reference TRBV7-3 and TRBJ2-3, is GAGVSQTPSNKVTEKGKYVELRCDPISGHTALYWYRQSLGQGPEFLIYFQGTGAADDSGLPNDRFFAVRPEGSVSTLKIQRTERGDSAVYLCASSQLSLTTDTQYFGPGTRLTVL.

The chain is built from TRBV27 and TRBJ1-4; 10 bases map to TRBD1. Looked up from germline, CDR1 is MNHEY and CDR2 is SMNVEV (reference sequence). V shed 6 bases, J shed 10 bases, and the junction held 14 bases outside the gene matches. The CDR3 is 16 amino acids. CDR3 bases: TGTGCCAGCAGCCCGACCCCTGGGGGACAGGGGAGAAAACTGTTTTTT. Amino acid sequence: CASSPTPGGQGRKLFF. Combining the CDR3 with reference TRBV27 and TRBJ1-4 gives the whole variable domain EAQVTQNPRYLITVTGKKLTVTCSQNMNHEYMSWYRQDPGLGLRQIYYSMNVEVTDKGDVPEGYKVSRKEKRNFPLILESPSPNQTSLYFCASSPTPGGQGRKLFFGSGTQLSVL.

V gene TRBV5-8 combines with J gene TRBJ1-1, with 8 bases identical to TRBD1. Germline loops: CDR1 SGHTS, CDR2 YDEGEE. CDR3 length equals 13 residues. V dropped 5 bases and J dropped 4; count of bases not matched to a gene: 4. The CDR3, as DNA: TGTGCCAGCAGAACTACAGGGGGCACTGAAGCTTTCTTT. Amino acids: CASRTTGGTEAFF.

This clone was counted a single time. V and J are TRBV4-3 and TRBJ2-7; 7 bases are shared with TRBD2. Germline-derived CDR1 and CDR2 are LGHNA and YSLEER. Trimming at V came to 1 base and at J to 4 bases, leaving 7 bases not matched to a gene. The CDR3 consists of 15 residues. This chain's CDR3 is CASSQVYPSGYEQYF. The CDR3 nucleotides are TGCGCCAGCAGCCAAGTATATCCTAGCGGATACGAGCAGTACTTC.

This rearrangement joins TRBV4-3 to TRBJ2-1, with 11 bases matching TRBD2. Germline V gene sequence: CDR1 LGHNA, CDR2 YSLEER. The CDR3 loop spans 17 amino acids. With 1 base clipped from V and 5 bases from J, the junction kept 7 bases outside the gene matches. The CDR3 loop is CASSQGLAGGSHNEQFF. The DNA for the CDR3 is TGCGCCAGCAGCCAAGGGCTAGCGGGAGGATCCCACAATGAGCAGTTCTTC.

The CDR3 sequence is CASSEALRLAGSEQFF. The CDR3 DNA is TGTGCCAGCAGTGAAGCGCTTCGACTAGCGGGAAGTGAGCAGTTCTTC. The gene calls are TRBV2 and TRBJ2-1; 11 bases map to TRBD2. Germline-derived CDR1 and CDR2 are SNHLY and FYNNEI. Trimming at V came to 0 bases and at J to 9 bases, leaving 7 bases not matched to a gene. The CDR3 contains 16 residues.

J is TRBJ2-5 and V is TRBV5-1; 8 nucleotides agree with TRBD1. The germline gives CDR1 SGHRS, CDR2 YFSETQ. V shed 3 bases and J 2 bases; nucleotides not matched to a gene: 21. The CDR3 is made up of 20 amino acids. In nucleotides, the CDR3 is TGCGCCAGCAGCTCAAAACGTACCTACCGCCGGGACAGGTTACAAGAGACCCAGTACTTC. Its translation: CASSSKRTYRRDRLQETQYF.

The chain uses TRBV21-1 and TRBJ1-1. TRBV21-1 is labeled a pseudogene. CDR3 length equals 13 residues. In DNA, the CDR3 is TGTGCCAGCAGCAAGGGGGGGGACACTGAAGCTTTCTTT. It translates to CASSKGGDTEAFF.

The chain couples TRBV10-3 to TRBJ1-1, with 7 positions matching TRBD1. Germline lookup yields CDR1 ENHRY and CDR2 SYGVKD. The CDR3 is made up of 15 amino acids. With V trimmed by 2 bases and J by 2 bases, 5 bases remained unmatched. CDR3 in amino acids: CAISETGTANTEAFF. As DNA, the CDR3 is TGTGCCATCAGTGAGACCGGGACAGCAAACACTGAAGCTTTCTTT.

This clone was counted only a few times. The rearrangement links TRBV2 to TRBJ2-2; a weak D match, TRBD1 (7 bases). The CDR3 has 15 amino acids. The V gene lost 8 bases and the J gene lost 2 bases, with 15 bases spanning the gap. Germline V lookup: CDR1 SNHLY, CDR2 FYNNEI. Here the CDR3 reads CASSSQGGNTGELFF. CDR3 DNA sequence: TGTGCCAGCTCAAGTCAGGGGGGAAACACCGGGGAGCTGTTTTTT.

The V call is TRBV6-2 or TRBV6-3, the J call TRBJ1-1; tentative D call: TRBD1 (5 bases). Germline CDR1 is MNHEY and CDR2 is SVGEGT. Trimming left V 4 bases short and J 0 bases short, with 18 bases between. The CDR3 loop spans 17 amino acids. CDR3 amino acids: CASSSATQRQMNTEAFF. In DNA, the CDR3 is TGTGCCAGCAGTTCGGCTACTCAGAGACAGATGAACACTGAAGCTTTCTTT.

This CDR3 reads CASRPGTGSPNQPQHF. CDR3 nucleotides: TGTGCCAGCAGGCCCGGGACAGGGAGCCCCAATCAGCCCCAGCATTTT. The V call is TRBV2, the J call TRBJ1-5; 9 bases line up with TRBD1. V was clipped by 6 bases and J by 3 bases; unmatched bases: 9. There are 16 residues in the CDR3. CDR1 is SNHLY and CDR2 is FYNNEI in the germline V gene.

This rearrangement joins TRBV27 to TRBJ1-1; D may be TRBD1 (6 bases). The CDR3 extends over 17 amino acids. V was clipped by 5 bases and J by 6 bases, with 25 bases between them. The V gene's germline CDR1 is MNHEY and CDR2 SMNVEV (reference sequence). The CDR3 loop reads CASSTRPGALYVPEAFF. The CDR3 region has the DNA TGTGCCAGCAGTACCCGGCCAGGGGCTCTCTACGTCCCTGAAGCTTTCTTT.

The J gene is TRBJ2-1, the V gene TRBV9; 10 positions agree with TRBD1. Germline lookup yields CDR1 SGDLS and CDR2 YYNGEE. The junction had 10 bases not matched to a gene; V was cut back by 0 bases and J by 4 bases. The CDR3 runs to 18 residues. The CDR3 DNA reads as TGTGCCAGCAGCGTAGAATCCTTTGCGGGACAGGGGTACAATGAGCAGTTCTTC. This gives the protein CASSVESFAGQGYNEQFF.